These 21 T cell receptor beta chains share one sample of origin, sequenced in a study of blood T cell repertoires in COVID-19. TCRdb's table, derived via immunoSEQ multiplex PCR, lists solely in-frame clones and lacks some. This sample yields about 170,000 clones, of which approximately 86% are seen a single time; 6.9% belongs to the top ten. Sequenced input: peripheral blood. Every receptor here comes from an elderly man with COVID-19, enrolled during active disease.

The chain is built from TRBV11-2 and TRBJ2-4, with 8 positions matching TRBD2. Germline CDR1 reads SGHAT; CDR2 reads FQNNGV. The CDR3 sequence is 15 residues long. Trimming took 0 bases from V and 6 from J; bases not matched to a gene: 4. CDR3: CASSLEAGGANIQYF. CDR3 DNA: TGTGCCAGCAGCTTAGAGGCGGGGGGCGCAAACATTCAGTACTTC.

As concerns this clone: The junction differs from germline at one of its ends, possibly a read error. Additional DNA sequences in this sample encode the identical CDR3. The CDR3 DNA follows: TGTGCCAGCAGCCAGGCGGACAGGACTAACTATGGTTACACCTTC. Amino acid sequence: CASSQADRTNYGYTF. This chain uses TRBV3-1 (or the pseudogene TRBV3-2) with TRBJ1-2, with TRBD1 matching 7 bases. Looked up from germline, CDR1 is LGHDT and CDR2 is YNNKEL (reference sequence). The CDR3 has 15 amino acids.

The V gene is TRBV5-1, the J gene TRBJ2-3; no clear D gene. In germline, CDR1 is SGHRS, CDR2 YFSETQ. With 0 bases removed from V and 4 bases from J, the gap between germline ends came to 6 bases. The CDR3 loop spans 13 amino acids. CDR3 sequence: CASSLEPPDTQYF. CDR3 coding DNA: TGCGCCAGCAGCTTGGAGCCTCCAGATACGCAGTATTTT.

The genes are TRBV7-2 and TRBJ1-2; the match to TRBD1 covers 8 bases. Germline-derived CDR1 and CDR2 are SGHTA and FQGNSA. The CDR3 has 15 amino acids. J was trimmed by 8 bases and V by 3 bases; bases with no gene match: 11. CDR3 amino acids: CASSFTGGATMGYTF. The CDR3 DNA follows: TGTGCCAGCAGCTTCACAGGGGGGGCAACTATGGGCTACACCTTC. The full variable domain, rest sourced from reference TRBV7-2 and TRBJ1-2, is GAGVSQSPSNKVTEKGKDVELRCDPISGHTALYWYRQSLGQGLEFLIYFQGNSAPDKSGLPSDRFSAERTGGSVSTLTIQRTQQEDSAVYLCASSFTGGATMGYTFGSGTRLTVV.

The sample holds one count of this clone. The chain carries TRBV5-1 and TRBJ1-6; a possible D gene is TRBD1 (6 bases). V was cut by 0 bases and J by 1 base, with 8 bases left in between. The CDR3 has 16 residues. Germline V gives CDR1 SGHRS, CDR2 YFSETQ. The CDR3 spells CASSLEGGSYNSPLHF. In nucleotides, the CDR3 is TGCGCCAGCAGCTTGGAGGGGGGGTCCTATAATTCACCCCTCCACTTT.

The V gene is TRBV19, the J gene TRBJ1-1; 7 nucleotides align to TRBD1. This CDR3 is built from 16 residues. From germline, CDR1 is LNHDA and CDR2 SQIVND (reference sequence). V lost 8 bases, J lost 0 bases, and 12 bases stayed unmatched. CDR3 amino acids: CASASTGKGMNTEAFF. CDR3 in DNA: TGTGCCAGTGCCTCGACAGGGAAAGGCATGAACACTGAAGCTTTCTTT.

The chain combines TRBV11-2 with TRBJ1-1; a weak D match, TRBD1 (6 bases). V was clipped by 5 bases and J by 5 bases, with 15 bases between them. The CDR3 has 14 residues. Per the germline V gene, CDR1 is SGHAT and CDR2 is FQNNGV. The CDR3 DNA reads as TGTGCCAGCAGCAGACTCCAGGGGACAACTGAAGCTTTCTTT. This gives the protein CASSRLQGTTEAFF.

This chain joins TRBV5-1 and TRBJ1-1; D is possibly TRBD1 (6 bases). This CDR3 spans 14 amino acids. Trimming removed 7 bases from V and 0 bases from J, with 13 bases in between. In germline, CDR1 is SGHRS, CDR2 YFSETQ. The CDR3 region is CASRGGDMNTEAFF. CDR3 DNA: TGCGCCAGCCGAGGGGGTGACATGAACACTGAAGCTTTCTTT.

The gene calls are TRBV7-2 and TRBJ2-5, with 7 bases identical to TRBD1. The V gene's germline CDR1 is SGHTA and CDR2 FQGNSA. With V trimmed by 5 bases and J by 1 base, 4 bases remained unmatched. CDR3 length equals 14 residues. CDR3 region: CASSKGQAQETQYF. CDR3 DNA: TGTGCCAGCAGCAAAGGACAGGCCCAAGAGACCCAGTACTTC.

CDR3 amino acids: CASSFLRGGTGELFF. CDR3 in DNA: TGTGCCAGCAGTTTTTTGAGGGGAGGCACCGGGGAGCTGTTTTTT. The chain uses TRBV27 and TRBJ2-2, with a possible D match to TRBD2 (6 bases). The V gene's germline CDR1 is MNHEY and CDR2 SMNVEV (reference sequence). Trimming removed 3 bases at V and 4 bases at J, with 12 bases between. There are 15 residues in the CDR3.

V gene TRBV6-2 or TRBV6-3 combines with J gene TRBJ1-1, with TRBD1 matching over 9 bases. After removal of 4 bases from V and 3 bases from J, the junction contained 6 bases not matched to a gene. Looked up from germline, CDR1 is MNHEY and CDR2 is SVGEGT. This CDR3 contains 15 residues. CDR3 bases: TGTGCCAGCAGTTCCTGGACAGGGGTTCACACTGAAGCTTTCTTT. Its protein is CASSSWTGVHTEAFF.

The chain's CDR3 is CASRRLAGGQETQYF. The CDR3 nucleotides are TGTGCCAGCAGAAGACTAGCGGGGGGGCAAGAGACCCAGTACTTC. The rearrangement uses TRBV7-3 and TRBJ2-5, with 14 positions matching TRBD2. This CDR3 region has 15 residues. V lost 6 bases to trimming and J lost 2 bases; unmatched junction nucleotides: 2. Germline loops: CDR1 SGHTA, CDR2 FQGTGA.

The CDR3 protein is CSVARGASYTF. The CDR3 DNA reads as TGCAGCGTTGCCAGGGGGGCGAGCTACACCTTC. The gene calls are TRBV29-1 and TRBJ1-2; 7 bases align to TRBD1. V shed 4 bases and J 9 bases; nucleotides not matched to a gene: 5. CDR1 SQVTM and CDR2 ANQGSEA come from the germline V gene. The CDR3 sequence is 11 residues long. The complete variable domain, with remaining parts taken from reference TRBV29-1 and TRBJ1-2, reads SAVISQKPSRDICQRGTSLTIQCQVDSQVTMMFWYRQQPGQSLTLIATANQGSEATYESGFVIDKFPISRPNLTFSTLTVSNMSPEDSSIYLCSVARGASYTFGSGTRLTVV.

This CDR3 reads CARSLPALPASSGNTIYF. CDR3 coding DNA: TGTGCCAGAAGCTTGCCGGCATTACCCGCTAGCTCTGGAAACACCATATATTTT. The chain combines TRBV5-3 with TRBJ1-3; D not certain. TRBV5-3 is reported as an ORF; its role is uncertain. The CDR3 consists of 18 residues. V was clipped by 1 base and J by 0 bases, with 17 bases between them.

The V and J genes are TRBV5-4 and TRBJ2-7; 12 nucleotides align to TRBD1. This CDR3 has 16 residues. Germline CDR1 reads SGHNT; CDR2 reads YYREEE (reference sequence). V lost 0 bases to trimming and J lost 5 bases; unmatched junction nucleotides: 6. CDR3 sequence: CASSLEGDRGLDEQYF. CDR3 nucleotide sequence: TGTGCCAGCAGCTTGGAGGGGGACAGGGGGCTAGACGAGCAGTACTTC.

The chain couples TRBV2 to TRBJ2-7; possible D gene TRBD2, 5 bases. Trimming took off 6 bases at V and 3 bases at J, with 9 bases between the two ends. Germline-derived CDR1 and CDR2 are SNHLY and FYNNEI. The CDR3 spans 12 residues. The CDR3 region is CASSPTSYEQYF. The CDR3 DNA follows: TGTGCCAGCAGCCCAACTAGCTACGAGCAGTACTTC.

The V and J genes are TRBV28 and TRBJ2-7; possibly TRBD1 for D (6 bases). Trimming cost V 5 bases and J 5 bases, with 10 bases left between them. Germline values: CDR1 MDHEN, CDR2 SYDVKM. The length of the CDR3 is 12 residues. Here the CDR3 reads CASSTGQNEQYF. CDR3 in DNA: TGTGCCAGCAGTACCGGACAGAACGAGCAGTACTTC. Full variable domain (outside the CDR3, taken from reference TRBV28 and TRBJ2-7): DVKVTQSSRYLVKRTGEKVFLECVQDMDHENMFWYRQDPGLGLRLIYFSYDVKMKEKGDIPEGYSVSREKKERFSLILESASTNQTSMYLCASSTGQNEQYFGPGTRLTVT.

This clone was seen only once. In nucleotides, the CDR3 is TGTGCCAGCAGCCTAAAGGGGGTCCAAGAGACCCAGTACTTC. Translated: CASSLKGVQETQYF. V is TRBV27 and J is TRBJ2-5; tentative D call: TRBD1 (6 bases). Trimming left V 6 bases short and J 1 base short, with 12 bases between. Germline-derived CDR1 and CDR2 are MNHEY and SMNVEV (reference sequence). The CDR3 runs to 14 residues.

The chain links TRBV6-5 to TRBJ1-3, with TRBD1 matching over 9 bases. CDR1 and CDR2 (germline): MNHEY, SVGAGI. The CDR3 contains 16 residues. V was clipped by 8 bases and J by 4 bases; unmatched bases: 12. CDR3 bases: TGTGCCAGCCGTTCGGTTAGACAGGGGGTAGGAAACACCATATATTTT. This encodes CASRSVRQGVGNTIYF.

The rearrangement joins TRBV4-1 to TRBJ1-5; a possible D gene is TRBD1 (6 bases). There are 15 residues in the CDR3. The germline gives CDR1 MGHRA, CDR2 YSYEKL. Between the trimmed V and J ends, which lost 5 bases and 6 bases, there was a span of 17 bases. CDR3 residues: CASSAYRDGVQPQHF. CDR3 in DNA: TGCGCCAGCAGCGCTTACAGGGATGGAGTTCAGCCCCAGCATTTT.

This chain uses TRBV19 with TRBJ1-5; possible D gene TRBD1, 5 bases. CDR1 is LNHDA and CDR2 is SQIVND in the germline V gene (reference sequence). Between the trimmed V and J ends, which lost 5 bases and 4 bases, there was a span of 18 bases. The CDR3 is 16 residues long. The CDR3 reads CASSPHQRQPNQPQHF. CDR3 in DNA: TGTGCCAGTAGTCCTCACCAACGACAGCCTAATCAGCCCCAGCATTTT.